The 30 T cell receptor beta chains below all came from one sample that was sequenced in a study of blood T cell repertoires in COVID-19. Sequenced by immunoSEQ multiplex PCR; TCRdb stores in-frame clones only, minus some. Found here are 500,000 or so clones, about 85% of them singletons; the top ten hold about 0.7%. The sequenced material came from PBMCs or T cells enriched from blood (not recorded which). The receptors were sampled from a woman in her late teens or twenties who had recovered from COVID-19.

The genes are TRBV30 and TRBJ1-6; D remains unclear. The CDR3 is 14 residues long. Trimming took 0 bases from V and 7 from J, leaving 10 bases between them. Germline V CDR1 and CDR2: GTSNPN, SVGIG (reference sequence). This CDR3 is CAWSVLYGNSPLHF. DNA of the CDR3: TGTGCCTGGAGTGTACTATACGGGAATTCACCCCTCCACTTT.

The chain uses TRBV30 and TRBJ2-1, with D uncertain. Trimming shortened V by 1 base and J by 10 bases, and 11 bases separated the two germline ends. Germline-derived CDR1 and CDR2 are GTSNPN and SVGIG (reference sequence). This CDR3 spans 12 amino acids. CDR3 nucleotides: TGTGCCTGGAGTGCCCCACTCCGAGAGCAGTTCTTC. Amino acids: CAWSAPLREQFF.

The rearrangement joins TRBV5-6 to TRBJ1-1; no firm D call. Between the trimmed V and J ends, which lost 4 bases and 3 bases, there was a span of 13 bases. This CDR3 is built from 14 residues. Germline-derived CDR1 and CDR2 are SGHDT and YYEEEE. The CDR3 spells CASSPGIPYTEAFF. In DNA form, the CDR3 reads TGTGCCAGCAGCCCCGGGATACCCTACACTGAAGCTTTCTTT.

The V and J genes are TRBV5-4 and TRBJ2-1, with 9 positions matching TRBD1. V lost 3 bases to trimming and J lost 6 bases; unmatched junction nucleotides: 10. Looked up from germline, CDR1 is SGHNT and CDR2 is YYREEE (reference sequence). CDR3 length equals 16 residues. The CDR3 region is CASSSPGQGIGNEQFF. CDR3 coding DNA: TGTGCCAGCAGCTCCCCCGGACAGGGGATCGGCAATGAGCAGTTCTTC. The whole variable domain, remainder taken from reference TRBV5-4 and TRBJ2-1, is ETGVTQSPTHLIKTRGQQVTLRCSSQSGHNTVSWYQQALGQGPQFIFQYYREEENGRGNFPPRFSGLQFPNYSSELNVNALELDDSALYLCASSSPGQGIGNEQFFGPGTRLTVL.

The CDR3 coding sequence is TGTGCCAGCAGTTTCGCTCCAGGGGACCTGAACACTGAAGCTTTCTTT. It encodes CASSFAPGDLNTEAFF. V gene TRBV28 combines with J gene TRBJ1-1; possibly TRBD1 for D (6 bases). The germline CDR1 and CDR2 sequences are MDHEN and SYDVKM. The CDR3 has 16 residues. V gave up 3 bases and J gave up 0 bases, with 14 bases separating them.

This clone came up once. This chain connects TRBV6-6 to TRBJ2-1; a weak D match, TRBD1 (6 bases). V was trimmed by 2 bases and J by 7 bases, leaving 15 bases between them. Germline V gene lookup returns CDR1 MNHNY and CDR2 SVGAGI (reference sequence). The CDR3 contains 15 residues. The CDR3 coding sequence is TGTGCCAGCAGTTACGGGGCAGGGGTAGGAAATGAGCAGTTCTTC. It specifies CASSYGAGVGNEQFF.

The chain employs TRBV5-4 and TRBJ2-7; a weak D match, TRBD1 (6 bases). The CDR3 is 11 residues long. Germline CDR1 reads SGHNT; CDR2 reads YYREEE (reference sequence). Trimming cost V 0 bases and J 12 bases, with 10 bases left between them. CDR3 nucleotides: TGTGCCAGCAGCTTGGAACCAGGGGTGTACTTC. Residues: CASSLEPGVYF.

This sequence joins TRBV19 and TRBJ2-2, with 7 bases that match TRBD1. Germline CDR1 reads LNHDA; CDR2 reads SQIVND (reference sequence). CDR3 length: 14 amino acids. V gave up 3 bases and J gave up 5 bases; unmatched junction bases: 3. CDR3: CASSMNRGTGELFF. The DNA for the CDR3 is TGTGCCAGTAGTATGAACAGGGGAACCGGGGAGCTGTTTTTT.

The V call is TRBV5-8, the J call TRBJ1-3, with D unresolved. The germline V and J ends were trimmed by 3 bases and 5 bases, with 12 bases remaining between them. This CDR3 contains 14 residues. CDR1 is SGHTS and CDR2 is YDEGEE in the germline V gene. The CDR3 loop is CASSSRESRNTIYF. Written as DNA, the CDR3 is TGTGCCAGCAGCTCGCGCGAATCGAGAAACACCATATATTTT.

The chain has TRBV25-1 and TRBJ2-7; 9 positions match TRBD1. Germline CDR1 reads MGHDK; CDR2 reads SYGVNS. V lost 2 bases to trimming and J lost 0 bases; unmatched junction nucleotides: 8. The CDR3 has 17 residues. CDR3 sequence: CASSELYRGRVSYEQYF. CDR3 DNA sequence: TGTGCCAGCAGTGAACTGTACAGGGGGCGGGTCTCCTACGAGCAGTACTTC.

The gene calls are TRBV5-1 and TRBJ1-5, with 8 bases aligning to TRBD1. Unmatched junction bases numbered 6, after V lost 3 bases and J lost 7 bases. The CDR3 totals 14 residues. Per germline, CDR1 SGHRS and CDR2 YFSETQ. The CDR3, as DNA: TGCGCCAGCAGCTGGACAGGGCTGGGGCAGCCCCAGCATTTT. Translation gives CASSWTGLGQPQHF.

The rearrangement links TRBV7-6 to TRBJ2-7, with TRBD2 as a possible D gene (6 bases). Germline V lookup: CDR1 SGHVS, CDR2 FNYEAQ. V was clipped by 5 bases and J by 3 bases, with 17 bases between them. This CDR3 spans 15 amino acids. The CDR3 DNA reads as TGTGCCAGCAGCCCCGTTGATAGCGGACTCTACGAGCAGTACTTC. This codes for CASSPVDSGLYEQYF. Complete variable domain (other parts from reference TRBV7-6 and TRBJ2-7): GAGVSQSPRYKVTKRGQDVALRCDPISGHVSLYWYRQALGQGPEFLTYFNYEAQQDKSGLPNDRFSAERPEGSISTLTIQRTEQRDSAMYRCASSPVDSGLYEQYFGPGTRLTVT.

The genes are TRBV27 and TRBJ2-1; TRBD2 agrees at 10 bases. V lost 9 bases and J lost 4; bases outside the gene matches: 21. The CDR3 has 19 amino acids. CDR1 is MNHEY and CDR2 is SMNVEV in the germline V gene (reference sequence). As DNA, the CDR3 is TGTGCCAGTGGACAGTCAAAGTCTAGCGGGGGTACGCTTTACAATGAGCAGTTCTTC. Residues: CASGQSKSSGGTLYNEQFF.

This rearrangement joins TRBV7-8 to TRBJ2-2; TRBD1 agrees at 8 bases. V gave up 2 bases and J gave up 6 bases; unmatched junction bases: 8. Germline V gives CDR1 SGHVS, CDR2 FQNEAQ. The CDR3 runs 16 residues. The CDR3 reads CASSLLQGASSGELFF. The CDR3 region has the DNA TGTGCCAGCAGCTTACTCCAGGGGGCTTCGTCCGGGGAGCTGTTTTTT.

This clone came up once. This sequence joins TRBV10-3 and TRBJ1-1, with TRBD1 identical over 7 bases. Per germline, CDR1 ENHRY and CDR2 SYGVKD. The CDR3 covers 16 residues. V lost 6 bases to trimming and J lost 3 bases; unmatched junction nucleotides: 13. The CDR3 region has the DNA TGTGCCATCAGCCCCGGAGACAGGGATCTAGACACTGAAGCTTTCTTT. It specifies CAISPGDRDLDTEAFF.

The chain recombines TRBV2 with TRBJ1-1, with 8 bases that match TRBD1. This CDR3 has 14 residues. Germline V gene lookup returns CDR1 SNHLY and CDR2 FYNNEI. The V segment lost 5 bases and the J segment 1 base; nucleotides outside the gene matches: 3. CDR3 residues: CASSPDRGNTEAFF. The CDR3 coding sequence is TGTGCCAGCAGTCCTGACAGGGGGAACACTGAAGCTTTCTTT.

The rearrangement uses TRBV24-1 and TRBJ1-2; 7 bases map to TRBD1. V lost 4 bases and J lost 4; bases outside the gene matches: 5. The CDR3 is 14 amino acids. Germline CDR1 KGHDR, CDR2 SFDVKD. This CDR3 reads CATSDTTGIYGYTF. The DNA for the CDR3 is TGTGCCACCAGTGACACGACAGGGATCTATGGCTACACCTTC.

The V and J genes are TRBV12-5 and TRBJ1-2, with TRBD1 identical over 9 bases. Germline trimming cut 5 bases from V and 4 bases from J; bases unmatched to any gene: 8. This CDR3 is 15 amino acids long. Germline loops: CDR1 LGHNT, CDR2 FRNRAP. DNA for the CDR3: TGTGCTAGTGGTCGCGGGACAGGGTGGCTCTATGGCTACACCTTC. Its translation: CASGRGTGWLYGYTF.

A word on this clone: Mismatch with germline at one junction end may stem from a read error. CDR3 sequence reads: CASSIPGRNF. CDR3 in DNA: TGTGCCAGCTCTATTCCGGGTAGGAATTTT. The V gene is TRBV6-4, the J gene TRBJ1-5; D ambiguous. Germline V lookup: CDR1 MRHNA, CDR2 SNTAGT. The length of the CDR3 is 10 residues.

This clone was seen a handful of times. The chain joins TRBV3-1 (or the pseudogene TRBV3-2) to TRBJ1-3, with D possibly TRBD1 on 6 matching bases. The germline V gene has CDR1 LGHDT and CDR2 YNNKEL (reference sequence). The V end lost 1 base, the J end lost 10 bases, and 14 bases lay between the germline ends. This CDR3 comprises 14 residues. CDR3 DNA sequence: TGTGCCAGCAGCCAAGCCTCGAGGGGGGGTACCATATATTTT. Its translation is CASSQASRGGTIYF.

The chain employs TRBV5-1 and TRBJ1-1; 10 bases match TRBD1. The CDR3 length is 16 residues. Germline V gene sequence: CDR1 SGHRS, CDR2 YFSETQ. The V segment lost 4 bases and the J segment 7 bases; nucleotides outside the gene matches: 13. The DNA of the CDR3 is TGCGCCAGCAGCCCCGGGACAGGGGAGTCTATTAGTGAAGCTTTCTTT. Translation gives CASSPGTGESISEAFF. Based on the CDR3 plus reference TRBV5-1 and TRBJ1-1, the full variable domain is KAGVTQTPRYLIKTRGQQVTLSCSPISGHRSVSWYQQTPGQGLQFLFEYFSETQRNKGNFPGRFSGRQFSNSRSEMNVSTLELGDSALYLCASSPGTGESISEAFFGQGTRLTVV.

The rearrangement links TRBV6-5 to TRBJ2-3; D is unclear. This CDR3 comprises 12 residues. CDR1 MNHEY and CDR2 SVGAGI come from the germline V gene. With 6 bases removed from V and 3 bases from J, the gap between germline ends came to 7 bases. Here the CDR3 reads CASRSETDTQYF. The CDR3 coding sequence is TGTGCCAGCAGGAGCGAGACAGATACGCAGTATTTT.

For the CDR3, the DNA is TGTGCCAGCAGCGCGGGACAGGGGAGGACTCATGGCTACACCTTC. Translating it yields CASSAGQGRTHGYTF. The chain is built from TRBV9 and TRBJ1-2, with TRBD1 matching over 10 bases. Trimming at V came to 3 bases and at J to 6 bases, leaving 8 bases not matched to a gene. CDR3 length: 15 residues. Germline lookup yields CDR1 SGDLS and CDR2 YYNGEE.

Comments on this clone: Additional DNA sequences in this sample encode the identical CDR3. V gene TRBV7-2 combines with J gene TRBJ1-2; maybe TRBD1 (5 bases). Germline CDR1 SGHTA, CDR2 FQGNSA. Deletions cut 5 bases from V and 5 bases from J, with 9 bases between. The CDR3 length is 12 residues. The CDR3 bases are TGTGCCAGCAGCCCCGACAGTTATGGCTACACCTTC. Translating it yields CASSPDSYGYTF. Full variable domain (remainder filled in from reference TRBV7-2 and TRBJ1-2): GAGVSQSPSNKVTEKGKDVELRCDPISGHTALYWYRQSLGQGLEFLIYFQGNSAPDKSGLPSDRFSAERTGGSVSTLTIQRTQQEDSAVYLCASSPDSYGYTFGSGTRLTVV.

A single count supports this clone. This sequence joins TRBV10-3 and TRBJ1-6; D call uncertain. This CDR3 region has 15 residues. In germline, CDR1 is ENHRY, CDR2 SYGVKD. V was shortened by 1 base and J by 7 bases, with 11 bases between the two germline ends. As DNA, the CDR3 is TGTGCCATCAGTGAGTTCGACACGGTGAATTCACCCCTCCACTTT. This codes for CAISEFDTVNSPLHF.

This rearrangement joins TRBV4-1 to TRBJ1-4; the match to TRBD1 covers 12 bases. Germline CDR1 and CDR2: MGHRA and YSYEKL. J lost 3 bases, V lost 4 bases, and 6 bases had no gene match. This CDR3 is 17 amino acids long. DNA of the CDR3: TGCGCCAGCAGCCCGGGACAGGGGGCGGGGGCTAATGAAAAACTGTTTTTT. Translated, it gives CASSPGQGAGANEKLFF.

The genes are TRBV19 and TRBJ1-1; maybe TRBD1 (5 bases). The V gene's germline CDR1 is LNHDA and CDR2 SQIVND (reference sequence). Trimming took 2 bases from V and 1 from J, leaving 17 bases between them. This CDR3 contains 17 residues. CDR3 DNA: TGTGCCAGTAGTATATATGGGGCAGCGTACCGGAACACTGAAGCTTTCTTT. Translated, it gives CASSIYGAAYRNTEAFF.

The J gene is TRBJ2-7, the V gene TRBV2; 7 positions match TRBD2. The trim removed 6 bases at V and 3 bases at J, leaving 8 bases unmatched. The CDR3 is 14 residues long. Germline CDR1 SNHLY, CDR2 FYNNEI. The CDR3 DNA reads as TGTGCCAGCAGCCCTGGGGCGGGAGTCTACGAGCAGTACTTC. Encoded protein: CASSPGAGVYEQYF.

This chain joins TRBV5-4 and TRBJ2-5; perhaps TRBD1 as D (5 bases). CDR1 SGHNT and CDR2 YYREEE come from the germline V gene (reference sequence). Deletions cut 1 base from V and 3 bases from J, with 13 bases between. The CDR3 consists of 15 residues. The CDR3, as DNA: TGTGCCAGCAGCTTGAATCAGGGTGTGGAAGAGACCCAGTACTTC. Protein sequence: CASSLNQGVEETQYF.

J is TRBJ1-4 and V is TRBV7-2; 7 bases match TRBD1. This CDR3 contains 17 residues. V lost 1 base and J lost 7; bases outside the gene matches: 12. Germline CDR1 reads SGHTA; CDR2 reads FQGNSA. The CDR3 here is CASSLVGGGAGGEKLFF. CDR3 bases: TGTGCCAGCAGCTTAGTGGGTGGTGGGGCAGGGGGTGAAAAACTGTTTTTT.